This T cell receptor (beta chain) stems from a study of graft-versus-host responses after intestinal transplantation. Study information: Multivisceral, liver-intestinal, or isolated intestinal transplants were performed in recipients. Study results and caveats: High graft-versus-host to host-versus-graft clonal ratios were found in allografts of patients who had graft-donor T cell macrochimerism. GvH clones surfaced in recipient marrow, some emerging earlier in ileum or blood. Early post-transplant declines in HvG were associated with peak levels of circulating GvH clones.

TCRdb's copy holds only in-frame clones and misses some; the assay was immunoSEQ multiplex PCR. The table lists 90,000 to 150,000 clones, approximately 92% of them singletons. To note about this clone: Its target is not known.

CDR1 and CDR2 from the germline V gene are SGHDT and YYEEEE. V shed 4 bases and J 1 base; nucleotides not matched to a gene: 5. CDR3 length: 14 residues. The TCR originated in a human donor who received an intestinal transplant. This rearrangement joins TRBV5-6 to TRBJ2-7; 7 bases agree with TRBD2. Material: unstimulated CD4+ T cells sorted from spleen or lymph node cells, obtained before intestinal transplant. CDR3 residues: CASSGGLESYEQYF. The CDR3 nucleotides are TGTGCCAGCAGCGGCGGACTAGAGTCCTACGAGCAGTACTTC.